These T cell receptor beta chains were read from a single sample in a study of human T cells and chemical hapten exposure. TCRdb processed the RACE reads anew with MiXCR; each CDR3 protein has one entry. Altogether about 340,000 distinct CDR3 sequences are present, around 7% being singletons, with the ten largest covering about 8%. The input for sequencing was whole blood, taken in connection with sensitization to the hapten diphenylcyclopropenone (DPC). The receptor set was obtained from a woman under 30 with alopecia areata. Some clones in this sample may be carry-over from other donors' samples. The CDR3 runs from the conserved cysteine through the conserved F or W. Each record gives: D gene, clone size, J gene, V gene, CDR3 DNA, CDR3 protein. D genes are given only for firm matches. Size tells how often a clone was seen (once, few, many) or the class of an expanded clone, and some rows leave it out.

TRBD1 - TRBJ1-4 TRBV20-1 TGCAGTGCGCGGGACAGGGAGCTTAATGAAAAACTGTTTTTT CSARDRELNEKLFF
TRBD2 few TRBJ2-3 TRBV5-4 TGTGCCAGCAGCCACTGGACTAGCGCGTTAACAGATACGCAGTATTTT CASSHWTSALTDTQYF
- - TRBJ2-3 TRBV29-1 TGCAGCGTTGAACCATCCTCTATAGACACAGATACGCAGTATTTT CSVEPSSIDTDTQYF
TRBD2 many TRBJ2-3 TRBV9 TGTGCCAGCAGCTGGGGGGGACTAGCGGGAGATACGCAGTATTTT CASSWGGLAGDTQYF
- few TRBJ1-1 TRBV12-3/TRBV12-4 TGTGCCAGCAGTTTAGATACAGGTCTCACTGAAGCTTTCTTT CASSLDTGLTEAFF
- many TRBJ2-2 TRBV3-1 TGTGCCAGCAGCCGTCAAACGGACACCGGGGAGCTGTTTTTT CASSRQTDTGELFF
- many TRBJ2-2 TRBV4-2 TGTGCCAGCAGCCAAGATCGTAGGTCGGCCGGGGAGCTGTTTTTT CASSQDRRSAGELFF
- - TRBJ1-2 TRBV12-3/TRBV12-4 TGTGCCAGCAGTTTAGCGCTTAGGGGCGTACAAGTTTTTAACTATGGCTACACCTTC CASSLALRGVQVFNYGYTF
- - TRBJ2-5 TRBV4-1 TGCGCCAGCAGCCAAGTAGAAAACCTACAAGAGACCCAGTACTTC CASSQVENLQETQYF
- many TRBJ1-2 TRBV10-3 TGTGCCATCAGTGAAAGTTTTGGCTCAACCGCTGGAGGCTACACCTTC CAISESFGSTAGGYTF
- few TRBJ2-3 TRBV7-2 TGTGCCAGCAGCCCCGCCGGGACGGGTGGCACAGATACGCAGTATTTT CASSPAGTGGTDTQYF
TRBD1 few TRBJ1-5 TRBV5-1 TGCGCCAGCTCATACGAACCAGGGGGCTATAGCAATCAGCCCCAGCATTTT CASSYEPGGYSNQPQHF
- - TRBJ1-5 TRBV6-6 TGTGCCAGCAGTTCTACGCAGGGTTACAATCAGCCCCAGCATTTT CASSSTQGYNQPQHF
- few TRBJ2-7 TRBV6-5 TGTGCCAGCAGTGACTCTCTGGGGGGCGCTAGGATCGAGCAGTACTTC CASSDSLGGARIEQYF
- few TRBJ1-5 TRBV6-1 TGTGCCAGCAGTGACTGGGGGGGGCCCCAGCATTTT CASSDWGGPQHF
TRBD2 few TRBJ2-5 TRBV6-2/TRBV6-3 TGTGCCAGCAGTTACTCCTCGAGCGGGGCACCACTTCAAGAGACCCAGTACTTC CASSYSSSGAPLQETQYF
- many TRBJ2-3 TRBV29-1 TGCAGCGCATGGAGGGACACAGATACGCAGTATTTT CSAWRDTDTQYF
TRBD2 few TRBJ2-1 TRBV20-1 TGCAGTGCTCGAGCGGGGACGAACAATGAGCAGTTCTTC CSARAGTNNEQFF
- - TRBJ1-1 TRBV12-3/TRBV12-4 TGTGCCAGCAGTCCACGACAGGCCCTAATGAACACTGAAGCTTTCTTT CASSPRQALMNTEAFF
- few TRBJ1-1 TRBV7-2 TGTGCCAGCAGCTCCTACAGGGAAAACACTGAAGCTTTCTTT CASSSYRENTEAFF
- many TRBJ1-1 TRBV10-3 TGTGCCATCAGTGATGTGACAGAGAACACTGAAGCTTTCTTT CAISDVTENTEAFF
- - TRBJ2-7 TRBV19 TGTGCCAGTAGTTCAGTCCGGGGCCAAGGGTCCTACGAGCAGTACTTC CASSSVRGQGSYEQYF
- - TRBJ1-4 TRBV20-1 TGCAGTGCTAGGCCCGGGAGGAATGAAAAACTGTTTTTT CSARPGRNEKLFF
- - TRBJ1-4 TRBV6-5 TGTGCCAGCAGTACCGGGTTAAGGAGTGAAAAACTGTTTTTT CASSTGLRSEKLFF
TRBD1 many TRBJ2-4 TRBV7-2 TGTGCCAGCAGCCTGGACAGGGACATTCAGTACTTC CASSLDRDIQYF
TRBD1 few TRBJ2-7 TRBV16 TGTGCCAGCAGCCAAGGGACAGTTTCCTACGAGCAGTACTTC CASSQGTVSYEQYF
- few TRBJ2-1 TRBV5-1 TGCGCCAGCAGCCGTTCCGCGGAGTCCTACAATGAGCAGTTCTTC CASSRSAESYNEQFF
- many TRBJ2-7 TRBV28 TGTGCCAGCAGTCCCGTTAATTACGAGCAGTACTTC CASSPVNYEQYF
- - TRBJ2-1 TRBV5-5 TGTGCCAGCAGCTTATCACCACAGGGACCATCCTACAATGAGCAGTTCTTC CASSLSPQGPSYNEQFF
TRBD1 few TRBJ2-5 TRBV2 TGTGCCAGCAGTGGGACCAACAGGGGGCGCCAAGAGACCCAGTACTTC CASSGTNRGRQETQYF
- many TRBJ2-4 TRBV20-1 TGCAGTGCTAGAGATCCTGCCCGGCTGGACATTCAGTACTTC CSARDPARLDIQYF
- - TRBJ1-6 TRBV29-1 TGCAGCGTTGCAGAGGGGCATGGATCACCCCTCCACTTT CSVAEGHGSPLHF